This is a list of T cell receptor beta chains from one sample in a study of blood T cell repertoires in COVID-19. TCRdb keeps only in-frame clones here, not all; method: immunoSEQ multiplex PCR. This sample has more than 200,000 clones; approximately 86% occur once, and the top ten carry under 2%. The sequenced sample consisted of peripheral blood. These receptors were taken from a man aged 30 to 39 with active or convalescent COVID-19. Each CDR3 is given with its conserved first and last residue. A D gene is named only where the DNA matches it firmly. Rows may omit the clone size; those that give it use once, few, many or a size class.

J | D | size | V | CDR3 | DNA
TRBJ1-1 | . | . | TRBV6-5 | CASRLRRGNTEAFF | TGTGCCAGCAGACTCCGAAGGGGGAACACTGAAGCTTTCTTT
TRBJ1-3 | TRBD1 | . | TRBV4-3 | CASSQDTGEGGNTIYF | TGCGCCAGCAGCCAAGACACAGGGGAAGGTGGAAACACCATATATTTT
TRBJ1-2 | . | . | TRBV30 | CAWSAGEPGDYGYTF | TGTGCCTGGAGTGCGGGGGAACCGGGGGACTATGGCTACACCTTC
TRBJ2-5 | TRBD2 | once | TRBV6-1 | CASSEASLGLAGGNQETQYF | TGTGCCAGCAGTGAAGCATCTCTGGGACTAGCGGGGGGCAACCAAGAGACCCAGTACTTC
TRBJ2-7 | TRBD2 | once | TRBV28 | CASSPPERGVAYEQYF | TGTGCCAGCAGTCCACCAGAGCGGGGAGTGGCTTACGAGCAGTACTTC
TRBJ2-3 | TRBD2 | . | TRBV7-9 | CASSTTSGGTASTDTQYF | TGTGCCAGCAGCACGACTAGCGGGGGGACCGCTAGCACAGATACGCAGTATTTT
TRBJ1-2 | . | . | TRBV4-3 | CASSQVHEGRGSGGYTF | TGCGCCAGCAGCCAAGTACACGAAGGGAGGGGATCAGGGGGCTACACCTTC
TRBJ2-7 | . | . | TRBV2 | CASSIYEQYF | TGTGCCAGCAGCATTTACGAGCAGTACTTC
TRBJ2-2 | TRBD1 | . | TRBV5-1 | CASSSTGSGTGELFF | TGCGCCAGCAGCTCGACAGGGTCGGGCACCGGGGAGCTGTTTTTT
TRBJ1-6 | . | . | TRBV5-6 | CASSLTPGDNSPLHF | TGTGCCAGCAGCCTGACACCCGGCGATAATTCACCCCTCCACTTT
TRBJ2-1 | TRBD1 | . | TRBV5-1 | CASSLADRVGNEQFF | TGCGCCAGCAGCTTGGCGGACAGGGTAGGCAATGAGCAGTTCTTC
TRBJ2-7 | . | . | TRBV11-1 | CATSPGHYEQYF | TGTGCCACCTCCCCCGGACACTACGAGCAGTACTTC
TRBJ1-2 | . | few | TRBV12-3/TRBV12-4 | CASSPNALEHYTF | TGTGCCAGCAGTCCCAACGCCCTGGAGCACTACACCTTC
TRBJ2-4 | . | . | TRBV5-1 | CASSPGSSGKNIQYF | TGCGCCAGCAGCCCGGGGAGTAGCGGCAAAAACATTCAGTACTTC
TRBJ1-5 | TRBD1 | few | TRBV7-8 | CASSLSGRGGNQPQHF | TGTGCCAGCAGCTTGTCTGGCAGGGGGGGCAATCAGCCCCAGCATTTT
TRBJ1-1 | . | . | TRBV5-6 | CASSLPQSMDTEAFF | TGTGCCAGCAGCTTACCACAGAGTATGGACACTGAAGCTTTCTTT
TRBJ2-3 | TRBD1 | once | TRBV25-1 | CASSSQGASTDTQYF | TGTGCCAGCAGTTCTCAGGGGGCCAGCACAGATACGCAGTATTTT
TRBJ2-3 | TRBD2 | many | TRBV7-3 | CASSLTASGGGVTDTQYF | TGTGCCAGCAGCCTTACCGCTTCTGGCGGGGGAGTCACAGATACGCAGTATTTT
TRBJ1-1 | TRBD1 | . | TRBV19 | CASSPPTGRNTEAFF | TGTGCCAGTAGTCCTCCGACAGGGAGGAACACTGAAGCTTTCTTT
TRBJ1-5 | TRBD1 | few | TRBV7-9 | CASSSGQGADQPQHF | TGTGCCAGCAGCTCGGGACAGGGGGCTGATCAGCCCCAGCATTTT
TRBJ2-2 | TRBD2 | . | TRBV3-1/TRBV3-2 | CASSTQTSGGTGELFF | TGTGCCAGCAGCACGCAGACTAGCGGGGGCACCGGGGAGCTGTTTTTT
TRBJ1-6 | . | . | TRBV2 | CASSLTVSYNSPLHF | TGTGCCAGCAGTTTGACAGTCTCCTATAATTCACCCCTCCACTTT
TRBJ1-1 | TRBD1 | . | TRBV9 | CASSVVTGDTEAFF | TGTGCCAGCAGCGTAGTAACAGGGGATACTGAAGCTTTCTTT
TRBJ2-7 | TRBD1 | . | TRBV15 | CATGQGFYEQYF | TGTGCCACAGGACAGGGCTTCTACGAGCAGTACTTC
TRBJ2-1 | TRBD1 | once | TRBV4-3 | CASSQEGTGYNEQFF | TGCGCCAGCAGCCAAGAGGGGACAGGGTACAATGAGCAGTTCTTC
TRBJ2-1 | TRBD1 | . | TRBV11-2 | CASSFRDRGLDEQFF | TGTGCCAGCAGCTTTAGGGACAGGGGGCTCGATGAGCAGTTCTTC
TRBJ2-3 | . | few | TRBV5-1 | CASSFRGSTDTQYF | TGCGCCAGCAGCTTCCGGGGGAGCACAGATACGCAGTATTTT
TRBJ1-2 | . | . | TRBV11-2 | CASSLVGPRFGYTF | TGTGCCAGCAGCTTAGTTGGGCCTCGTTTTGGCTACACCTTC
TRBJ2-7 | . | . | TRBV5-6 | CASSRFLVWGGNEQYF | TGTGCCAGCAGCAGATTTTTAGTTTGGGGAGGAAACGAGCAGTACTTC
TRBJ1-1 | . | . | TRBV11-2 | CASSSMTGTLVWNTEAFF | TGTGCCAGCAGCTCCATGACAGGTACGCTGGTTTGGAACACTGAAGCTTTCTTT
TRBJ2-2 | . | . | TRBV18 | CASSPDSHRELFF | TGTGCCAGCTCACCGGACTCCCACCGGGAGCTGTTTTTT
TRBJ2-5 | TRBD2 | . | TRBV13 | CASSLGTSGRQETQYF | TGTGCCAGCAGCTTGGGGACTAGCGGGAGGCAAGAGACCCAGTACTTC
TRBJ1-4 | TRBD1 | . | TRBV11-2 | CASSFEGAPTNEKLFF | TGTGCCAGCAGCTTCGAGGGGGCGCCAACTAATGAAAAACTGTTTTTT
TRBJ1-4 | . | . | TRBV21-1 | CALASGNEKLFF | TGTGCCCTTGCCTCGGGTAATGAAAAACTGTTTTTT
TRBJ2-1 | . | . | TRBV12-3/TRBV12-4 | CASSLYNEQFF | TGTGCCAGCAGCCTTTACAATGAGCAGTTCTTC
TRBJ2-5 | TRBD2 | . | TRBV6-5 | CASSQTSGGQETQYF | TGTGCCAGCAGTCAAACTAGCGGGGGGCAAGAGACCCAGTACTTC
TRBJ2-7 | . | . | TRBV5-5 | CASSWRGPSYEQYF | TGTGCCAGCAGCTGGAGAGGGCCCTCCTACGAGCAGTACTTC
TRBJ1-4 | . | . | TRBV20-1 | CSASGDREKLFF | TGCAGTGCTAGTGGTGACAGGGAAAAACTGTTTTTT
TRBJ2-3 | TRBD1 | many | TRBV2 | CASSEGQGAPDTQYF | TGTGCCAGCAGTGAAGGGCAGGGGGCACCGGATACGCAGTATTTT
TRBJ2-1 | TRBD2 | . | TRBV18 | CASSLSGGAANEQFF | TGTGCCAGCTCCTTAAGCGGGGGGGCCGCCAATGAGCAGTTCTTC
TRBJ1-5 | TRBD1 | . | TRBV24-1 | CATSGTGSNQPQHF | TGTGCCACCAGCGGGACAGGGAGCAATCAGCCCCAGCATTTT
TRBJ1-6 | . | . | TRBV15 | CATSRDLAGQGNSPLHF | TGTGCCACCAGCAGAGATTTGGCCGGGCAGGGGAATTCACCCCTCCACTTT
TRBJ1-5 | TRBD1 | . | TRBV5-1 | CASSPAGGNQPQHF | TGCGCCAGCAGCCCGGCAGGGGGAAATCAGCCCCAGCATTTT
TRBJ1-1 | . | . | TRBV5-5 | CASSLRQGVGFGAFF | TGTGCCAGCAGCTTAAGGCAGGGTGTAGGTTTTGGTGCTTTCTTT
TRBJ1-5 | TRBD1 | . | TRBV27 | CATSTGGDQPQHF | TGTGCCACCTCGACAGGGGGCGATCAGCCCCAGCATTTT
TRBJ1-1 | TRBD1 | . | TRBV19 | CASSTLGGMNTEAFF | TGTGCCAGTAGTACGTTAGGGGGCATGAACACTGAAGCTTTCTTT